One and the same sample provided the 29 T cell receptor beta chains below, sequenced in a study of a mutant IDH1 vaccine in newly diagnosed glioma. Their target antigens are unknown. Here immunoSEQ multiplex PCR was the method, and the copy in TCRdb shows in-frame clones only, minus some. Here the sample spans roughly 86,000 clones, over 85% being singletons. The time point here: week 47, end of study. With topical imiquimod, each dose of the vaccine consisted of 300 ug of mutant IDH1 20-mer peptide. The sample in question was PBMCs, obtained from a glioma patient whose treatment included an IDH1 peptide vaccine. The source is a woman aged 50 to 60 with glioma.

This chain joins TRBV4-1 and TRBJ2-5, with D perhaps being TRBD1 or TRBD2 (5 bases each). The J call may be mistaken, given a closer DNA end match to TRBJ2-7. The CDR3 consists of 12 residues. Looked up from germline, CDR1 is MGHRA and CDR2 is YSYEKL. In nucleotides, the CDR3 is TGCGCCAGCAGCCCGGGACCGGACGAGCAGTACTTC. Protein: CASSPGPDEQYF.

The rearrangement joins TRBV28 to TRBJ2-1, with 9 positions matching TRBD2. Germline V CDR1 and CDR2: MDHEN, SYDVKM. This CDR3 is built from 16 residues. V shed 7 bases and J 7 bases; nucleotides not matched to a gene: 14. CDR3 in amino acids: CASTSAGLAAFNEQFF. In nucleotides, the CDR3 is TGTGCCAGCACTTCCGCGGGACTAGCTGCCTTTAATGAGCAGTTCTTC.

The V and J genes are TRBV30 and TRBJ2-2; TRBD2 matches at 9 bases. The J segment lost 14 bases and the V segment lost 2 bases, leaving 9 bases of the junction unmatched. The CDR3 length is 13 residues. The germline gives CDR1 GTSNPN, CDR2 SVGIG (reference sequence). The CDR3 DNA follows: TGTGCCTGGAGTACCACCGGGACTAGCCCTCTGTTTTTT. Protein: CAWSTTGTSPLFF.

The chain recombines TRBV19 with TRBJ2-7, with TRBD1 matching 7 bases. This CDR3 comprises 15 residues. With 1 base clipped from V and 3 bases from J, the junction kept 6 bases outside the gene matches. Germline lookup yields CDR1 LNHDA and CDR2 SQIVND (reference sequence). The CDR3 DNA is TGTGCCAGTAGTATAGCGATGGACAGGTACTACGAGCAGTACTTC. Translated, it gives CASSIAMDRYYEQYF.

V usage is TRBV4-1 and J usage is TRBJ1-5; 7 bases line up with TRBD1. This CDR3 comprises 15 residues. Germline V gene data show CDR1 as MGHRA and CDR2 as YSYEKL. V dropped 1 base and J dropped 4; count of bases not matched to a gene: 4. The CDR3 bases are TGCGCCAGCAGCCAAGGACCGACAGGGAATCAGCCCCAGCATTTT. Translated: CASSQGPTGNQPQHF.

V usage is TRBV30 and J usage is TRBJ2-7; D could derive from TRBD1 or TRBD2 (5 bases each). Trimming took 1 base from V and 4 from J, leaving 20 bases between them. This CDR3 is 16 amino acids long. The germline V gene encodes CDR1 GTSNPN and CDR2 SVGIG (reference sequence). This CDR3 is CAWSGLGTRILYEQYF. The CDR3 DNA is TGTGCCTGGAGTGGCCTGGGGACCCGAATTTTGTACGAGCAGTACTTC. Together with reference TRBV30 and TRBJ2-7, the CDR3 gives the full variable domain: SQTIHQWPATLVQPVGSPLSLECTVEGTSNPNLYWYRQAAGRGLQLLFYSVGIGQISSEVPQNLSASRPQDRQFILSSKKLLLSDSGFYLCAWSGLGTRILYEQYFGPGTRLTVT.

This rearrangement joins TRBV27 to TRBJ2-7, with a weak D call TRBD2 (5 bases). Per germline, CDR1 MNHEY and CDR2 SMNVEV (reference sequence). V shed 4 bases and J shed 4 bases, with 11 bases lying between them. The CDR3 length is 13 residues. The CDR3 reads CASSYTGNYEQYF. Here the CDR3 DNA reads TGTGCCAGCAGTTATACCGGGAATTACGAGCAGTACTTC.

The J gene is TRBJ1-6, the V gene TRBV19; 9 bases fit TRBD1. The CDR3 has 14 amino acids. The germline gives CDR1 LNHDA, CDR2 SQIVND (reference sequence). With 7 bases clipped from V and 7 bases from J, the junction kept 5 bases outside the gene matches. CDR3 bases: TGTGCCAGTAAACAGGGGGCAGGGAATTCACCCCTCCACTTT. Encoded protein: CASKQGAGNSPLHF.

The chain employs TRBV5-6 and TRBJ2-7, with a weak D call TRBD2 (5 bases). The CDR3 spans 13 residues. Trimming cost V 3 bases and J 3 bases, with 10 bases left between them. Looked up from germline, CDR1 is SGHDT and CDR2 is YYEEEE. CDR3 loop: CASSYDGNYEQYF. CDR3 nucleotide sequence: TGTGCCAGCAGCTACGACGGGAACTACGAGCAGTACTTC.

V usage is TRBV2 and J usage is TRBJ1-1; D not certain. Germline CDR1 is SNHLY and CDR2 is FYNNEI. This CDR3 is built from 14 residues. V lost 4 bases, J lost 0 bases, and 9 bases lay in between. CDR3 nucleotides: TGTGCCAGCAGTGCACGGTTTATGAACACTGAAGCTTTCTTT. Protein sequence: CASSARFMNTEAFF.

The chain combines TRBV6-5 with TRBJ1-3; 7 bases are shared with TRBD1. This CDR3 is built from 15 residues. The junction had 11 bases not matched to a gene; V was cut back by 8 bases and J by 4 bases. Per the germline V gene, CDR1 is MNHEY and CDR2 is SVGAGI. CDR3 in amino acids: CASSPDRFAGNTIYF. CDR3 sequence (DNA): TGTGCCAGCTCCCCGGACAGGTTCGCGGGAAACACCATATATTTT.

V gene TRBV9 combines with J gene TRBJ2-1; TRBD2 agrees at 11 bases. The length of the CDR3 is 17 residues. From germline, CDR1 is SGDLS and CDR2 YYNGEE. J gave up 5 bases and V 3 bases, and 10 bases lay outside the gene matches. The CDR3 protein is CASSAKRTSGQHNEQFF. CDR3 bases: TGTGCCAGCAGCGCCAAACGGACTAGCGGGCAGCACAATGAGCAGTTCTTC.

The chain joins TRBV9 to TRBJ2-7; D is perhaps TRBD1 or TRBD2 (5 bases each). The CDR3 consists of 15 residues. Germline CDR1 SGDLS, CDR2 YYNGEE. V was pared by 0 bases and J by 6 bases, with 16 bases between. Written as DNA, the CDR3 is TGTGCCAGCAGCGTAGACGGGGCGGTCCTGTTCGAGCAGTACTTC. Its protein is CASSVDGAVLFEQYF.

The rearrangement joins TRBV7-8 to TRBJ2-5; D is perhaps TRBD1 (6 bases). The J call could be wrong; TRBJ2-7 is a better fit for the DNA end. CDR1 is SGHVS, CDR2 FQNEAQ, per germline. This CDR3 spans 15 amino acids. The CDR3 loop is CASSLAQGQVYEQYF. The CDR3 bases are TGTGCCAGCAGCTTAGCCCAGGGACAAGTCTACGAGCAGTACTTC.

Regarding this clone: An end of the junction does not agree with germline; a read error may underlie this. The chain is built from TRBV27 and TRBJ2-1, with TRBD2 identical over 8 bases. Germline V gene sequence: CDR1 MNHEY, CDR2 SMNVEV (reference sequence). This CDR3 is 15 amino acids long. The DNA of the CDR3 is TGTGCCAGCAGTGCCGGGACTAGGGGACTCAATGAGCAGCTCTTC. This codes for CASSAGTRGLNEQLF.

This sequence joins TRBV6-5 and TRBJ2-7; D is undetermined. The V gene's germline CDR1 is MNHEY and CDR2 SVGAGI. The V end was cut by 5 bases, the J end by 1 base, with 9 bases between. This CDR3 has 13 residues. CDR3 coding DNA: TGTGCCAGCAGTACTACCCCTTCCTACGAGCAGTACTTC. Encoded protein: CASSTTPSYEQYF.

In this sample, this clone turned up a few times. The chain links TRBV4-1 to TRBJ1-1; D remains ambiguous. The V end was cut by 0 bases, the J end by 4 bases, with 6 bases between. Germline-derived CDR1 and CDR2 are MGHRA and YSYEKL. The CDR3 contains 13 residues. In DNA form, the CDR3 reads TGCGCCAGCAGCCAAGATGGACGCACTGAAGCTTTCTTT. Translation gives CASSQDGRTEAFF.

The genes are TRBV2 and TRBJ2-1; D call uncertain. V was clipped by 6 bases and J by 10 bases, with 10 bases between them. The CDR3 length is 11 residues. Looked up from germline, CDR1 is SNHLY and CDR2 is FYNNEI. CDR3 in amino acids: CASRRDREQFF. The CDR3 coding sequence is TGTGCCAGCAGGCGCGATAGGGAGCAGTTCTTC.

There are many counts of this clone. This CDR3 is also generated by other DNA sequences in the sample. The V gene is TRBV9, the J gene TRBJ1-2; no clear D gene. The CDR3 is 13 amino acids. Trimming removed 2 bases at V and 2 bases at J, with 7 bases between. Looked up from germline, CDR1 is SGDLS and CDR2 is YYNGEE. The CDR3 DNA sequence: TGTGCCAGCAGCGTGACTGAGAACTATGGCTACACCTTC. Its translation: CASSVTENYGYTF.

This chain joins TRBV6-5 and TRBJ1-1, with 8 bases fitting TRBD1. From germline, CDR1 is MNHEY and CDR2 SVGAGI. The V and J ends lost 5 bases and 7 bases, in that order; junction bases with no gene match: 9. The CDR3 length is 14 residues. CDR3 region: CASSVRTGYSEAFF. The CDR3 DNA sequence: TGTGCCAGCAGTGTAAGGACAGGGTATAGTGAAGCTTTCTTT.

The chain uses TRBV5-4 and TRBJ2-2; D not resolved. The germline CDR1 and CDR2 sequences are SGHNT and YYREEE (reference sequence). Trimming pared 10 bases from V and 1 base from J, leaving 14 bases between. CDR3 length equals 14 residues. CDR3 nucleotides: TGTGCCCCTCCGAGCGAAGAGAACACCGGGGAGCTGTTTTTT. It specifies CAPPSEENTGELFF.

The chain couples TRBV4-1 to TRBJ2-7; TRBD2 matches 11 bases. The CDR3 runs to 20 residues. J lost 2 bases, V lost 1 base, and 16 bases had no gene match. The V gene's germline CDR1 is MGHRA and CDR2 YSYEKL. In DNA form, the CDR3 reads TGCGCCAGCAGCCAAGGAGCAGGGCTAGCGGGAGGTCACTCCGCCTACGAGCAGTACTTC. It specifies CASSQGAGLAGGHSAYEQYF.

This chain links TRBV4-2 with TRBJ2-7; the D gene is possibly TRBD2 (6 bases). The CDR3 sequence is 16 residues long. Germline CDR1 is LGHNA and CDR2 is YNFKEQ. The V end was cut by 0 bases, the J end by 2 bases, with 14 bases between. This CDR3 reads CASSQENIRGTYEQYF. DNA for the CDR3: TGTGCCAGCAGCCAAGAAAACATTCGGGGGACCTACGAGCAGTACTTC.

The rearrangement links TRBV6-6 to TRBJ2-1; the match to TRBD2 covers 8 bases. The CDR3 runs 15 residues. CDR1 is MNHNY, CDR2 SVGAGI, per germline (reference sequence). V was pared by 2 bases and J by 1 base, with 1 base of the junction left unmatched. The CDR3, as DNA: TGTGCCAGCAGTTACGCTAGCGGGTCCTACAATGAGCAGTTCTTC. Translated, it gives CASSYASGSYNEQFF.

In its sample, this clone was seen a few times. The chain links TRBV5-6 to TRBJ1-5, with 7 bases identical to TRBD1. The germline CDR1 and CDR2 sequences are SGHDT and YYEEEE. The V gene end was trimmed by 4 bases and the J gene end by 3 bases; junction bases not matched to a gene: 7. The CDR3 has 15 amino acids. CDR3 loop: CASSLRTGLNQPQHF. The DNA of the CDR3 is TGTGCCAGCAGCCTGAGGACAGGACTCAATCAGCCCCAGCATTTT.

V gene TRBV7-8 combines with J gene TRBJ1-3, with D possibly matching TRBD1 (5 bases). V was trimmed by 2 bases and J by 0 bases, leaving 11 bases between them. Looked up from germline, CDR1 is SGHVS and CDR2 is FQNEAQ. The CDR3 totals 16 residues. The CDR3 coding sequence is TGTGCCAGCAGCTTATCCCCGGGGACCTCTGGAAACACCATATATTTT. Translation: CASSLSPGTSGNTIYF.

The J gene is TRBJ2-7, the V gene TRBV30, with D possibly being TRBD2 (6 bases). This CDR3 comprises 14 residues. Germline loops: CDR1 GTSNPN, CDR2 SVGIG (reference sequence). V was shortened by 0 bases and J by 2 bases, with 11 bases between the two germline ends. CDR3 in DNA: TGTGCCTGGAGTGTACAAGCGGGTGCCTACGAGCAGTACTTC. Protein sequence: CAWSVQAGAYEQYF.

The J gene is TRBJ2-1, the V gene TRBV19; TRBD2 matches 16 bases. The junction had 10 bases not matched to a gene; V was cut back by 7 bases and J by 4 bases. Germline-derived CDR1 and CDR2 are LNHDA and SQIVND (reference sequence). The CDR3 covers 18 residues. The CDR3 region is CASTMGLAGGPVYNEQFF. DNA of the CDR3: TGTGCCAGTACGATGGGACTAGCGGGAGGGCCGGTGTACAATGAGCAGTTCTTC.

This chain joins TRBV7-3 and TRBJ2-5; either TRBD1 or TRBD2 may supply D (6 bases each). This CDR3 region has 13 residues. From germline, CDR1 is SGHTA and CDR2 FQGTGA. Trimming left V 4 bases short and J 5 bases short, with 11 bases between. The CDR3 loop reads CASSSRGGETQYF. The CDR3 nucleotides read TGTGCCAGCAGCTCCAGAGGGGGGGAGACCCAGTACTTC.